These T cell receptor beta chains were read from a single sample in a study of OX40 agonist ivuxolimab in advanced cancers. Generated by immunoSEQ multiplex PCR, the TCRdb table keeps only in-frame clones and is missing some. The table includes 60,000 to 75,000 clones, around 88% detected once. Here the sequenced sample was CD4+ or CD8+ T cells sorted from blood, taken in a trial of the OX40 agonist ivuxolimab. The receptors stem from an adult with an advanced solid tumor such as melanoma, head and neck, liver or kidney cancer. Both conserved end residues are part of each CDR3. A D gene is named only where the DNA matches it firmly. Clone sizes are given selectively: once, few, many, or a class where the clone is expanded.

D: TRBD1; V: TRBV5-4; size: .; J: TRBJ2-2; DNA: TGTGCCAGCACACCGGGACAGGACACCACCGGGGAGCTGTTTTTT; CDR3: CASTPGQDTTGELFF
D: .; V: TRBV18; size: .; J: TRBJ1-3; DNA: TGTGCCAGCTCACCCGAGGTTTTATCTGGAAACACCATATATTTT; CDR3: CASSPEVLSGNTIYF
D: .; V: TRBV5-1; size: .; J: TRBJ1-1; DNA: TGCGCCAGCAGCTTGGTGGCCGAGGTTGGCACTGAAGCTTTCTTT; CDR3: CASSLVAEVGTEAFF
D: .; V: TRBV6-1; size: .; J: TRBJ1-5; DNA: TGTGCCAGCAGTGTTGTAGACAATCAGCCCCAGCATTTT; CDR3: CASSVVDNQPQHF
D: TRBD2; V: TRBV2; size: .; J: TRBJ2-1; DNA: TGTGCCAGCAGGGCTAGCGGGAGGAGCTCCTACAATGAGCAGTTCTTC; CDR3: CASRASGRSSYNEQFF
D: .; V: TRBV7-2; size: .; J: TRBJ1-3; DNA: TGTGCCAGCAGCTTCCCCCGACAGCCAGCCATATATTTT; CDR3: CASSFPRQPAIYF
D: .; V: TRBV7-8; size: once; J: TRBJ1-2; DNA: TGTGCCAGCAGCTTAAGGGCAGATACTAACTATGGCTACACCTTC; CDR3: CASSLRADTNYGYTF
D: .; V: TRBV11-2; size: .; J: TRBJ2-1; DNA: TGTGCCAGCAGCCGATCGGGGGTTTACAATGAGCAGTTCTTC; CDR3: CASSRSGVYNEQFF
D: .; V: TRBV7-8; size: .; J: TRBJ1-2; DNA: TGTGCCAGCAGCCCACAGGGTTACTATGGCTACACCTTC; CDR3: CASSPQGYYGYTF
D: TRBD1; V: TRBV5-5; size: .; J: TRBJ2-1; DNA: TGTGCCAGCAGCCCGGACAGGGGACACTACAATGAGCAGTTCTTC; CDR3: CASSPDRGHYNEQFF
D: .; V: TRBV7-2; size: .; J: TRBJ2-7; DNA: TGTGCCAGCAGCTTAACTCATGCCGCCCGGGGCAACGAGCAGTACTTC; CDR3: CASSLTHAARGNEQYF
D: .; V: TRBV5-4; size: .; J: TRBJ1-2; DNA: TGTGCCAGCAGCCGCAACGCAGGGAACTACGGCTACACCTTC; CDR3: CASSRNAGNYGYTF
D: .; V: TRBV9; size: .; J: TRBJ2-3; DNA: TGTGCCAGCAGCGTGCTAGGGGGTCCTAGCGGAGGCACAGATACGCAGTATTTT; CDR3: CASSVLGGPSGGTDTQYF
D: .; V: TRBV5-8; size: .; J: TRBJ2-2; DNA: TGTGCCAGCAGCCGGGGGCAGGGATCGAACACCGGGGAGCTGTTTTTT; CDR3: CASSRGQGSNTGELFF
D: .; V: TRBV6-1; size: once; J: TRBJ2-7; DNA: TGTGCCAGCAGTTCCGGGACATTCCCTCGGGAGCAGTACTTC; CDR3: CASSSGTFPREQYF
D: TRBD1; V: TRBV30; size: .; J: TRBJ1-6; DNA: TGTGCCTGGATTGCCGGGACAGCTGGGAGGACCCTCCACTTT; CDR3: CAWIAGTAGRTLHF
D: .; V: TRBV6-1; size: .; J: TRBJ2-6; DNA: TGTGCACAAGGAGGGGGCGCGGGAGGGGCCAACGTCCTGACTTTC; CDR3: CAQGGGAGGANVLTF
D: .; V: TRBV28; size: .; J: TRBJ1-2; DNA: TGTGCCAGCAGTTTAGATCCAGGGACCTATGGCTACACCTTC; CDR3: CASSLDPGTYGYTF
D: .; V: TRBV7-2; size: .; J: TRBJ1-3; DNA: TGTGCCAGCAGTCTACTTGGGCCTGGAAACACCATATATTTT; CDR3: CASSLLGPGNTIYF
D: .; V: TRBV11-2; size: .; J: TRBJ2-7; DNA: TGTGCCAGCAGCTTAGGGTACCAGGGGTACGAGCAGTACTTC; CDR3: CASSLGYQGYEQYF
D: TRBD1; V: TRBV6-1; size: few; J: TRBJ1-1; DNA: TGTGCCAGCAGTCTTGGGACAGGGGTTACTGAAGCTTTCTTT; CDR3: CASSLGTGVTEAFF
D: .; V: TRBV5-1; size: .; J: TRBJ2-7; DNA: TGCGCCAGCAGCTTTCCTCAGAGGGGTAACGAGCAGTACTTC; CDR3: CASSFPQRGNEQYF
D: .; V: TRBV4-3; size: .; J: TRBJ2-1; DNA: TGCGCCAGCAGCCAAGATAGGGGGGACAGCAAATACAATGAGCAGTTCTTC; CDR3: CASSQDRGDSKYNEQFF
D: .; V: TRBV5-8; size: .; J: TRBJ1-4; DNA: TGTGCCAGCAGCCACGGGGACAAGAGGGGTGAAAAACTGTTTTTT; CDR3: CASSHGDKRGEKLFF
D: TRBD1; V: TRBV6-5; size: .; J: TRBJ2-1; DNA: TGTGCCAGCAGCCAGGACAGGGACAATGAGCAGTTCTTC; CDR3: CASSQDRDNEQFF
D: TRBD2; V: TRBV5-1; size: .; J: TRBJ2-5; DNA: TGCGCCAGCAGCCCCGGGACTAGCGTGGAGACCCAGTACTTC; CDR3: CASSPGTSVETQYF
D: .; V: TRBV5-4; size: .; J: TRBJ2-3; DNA: TGTGCCAGCAGCTTGGTGGGTAGTCCCCTCCTCTACCAAGGCACAGATACGCAGTATTTT; CDR3: CASSLVGSPLLYQGTDTQYF
D: TRBD1; V: TRBV10-3; size: few; J: TRBJ1-1; DNA: TGTGCCATCAGACCAACAGGGGTCGGAACTGAAGCTTTCTTT; CDR3: CAIRPTGVGTEAFF
D: .; V: TRBV18; size: .; J: TRBJ1-1; DNA: TGTGCCAGCTCCGGGGGCGGAGGCACTGAAGCTTTCTTT; CDR3: CASSGGGGTEAFF
D: .; V: TRBV5-6; size: .; J: TRBJ1-3; DNA: TGTGCCAGCAGCTTGGCCCCGACAGGCGGGACTAAAAACACCATATATTTT; CDR3: CASSLAPTGGTKNTIYF
D: .; V: TRBV7-3; size: once; J: TRBJ1-1; DNA: TGTGCCAGCAGCATCAACAGCAGATCCGAAGCTTTCTTT; CDR3: CASSINSRSEAFF
D: TRBD2; V: TRBV5-4; size: few; J: TRBJ2-7; DNA: TGTGCCAGCAGCTTGGCCAAAGGGTTACTAGCGAGATCCTACGAGCAGTACTTC; CDR3: CASSLAKGLLARSYEQYF
D: .; V: TRBV5-8; size: .; J: TRBJ2-7; DNA: TGTGCCAGCAGCTTGGCCTACTCCGGGCTAGGCTCCTACGAGCAGTACTTC; CDR3: CASSLAYSGLGSYEQYF
D: .; V: TRBV6-5; size: once; J: TRBJ1-5; DNA: TGTGCCAGCAGGCGGGGGGATCGGGATCAGCCCCAGCATTTT; CDR3: CASRRGDRDQPQHF
D: TRBD1; V: TRBV30; size: .; J: TRBJ2-5; DNA: TGTGCCTGCCCCCGCCGGGACAGGGAAGAGACCCAGTACTTC; CDR3: CACPRRDREETQYF
D: .; V: TRBV4-3; size: .; J: TRBJ1-4; DNA: TGCGCCAGGGGGCAGCCGAATGAAAAACTGTTTTTT; CDR3: CARGQPNEKLFF
D: .; V: TRBV11-2; size: few; J: TRBJ2-2; DNA: TGTGCCAGCAGCTTACCTATAACACAGGGCCCGAACACCGGGGAGCTGTTTTTT; CDR3: CASSLPITQGPNTGELFF
D: .; V: TRBV10-3; size: .; J: TRBJ1-1; DNA: TGTGCCATCAGTGATGTACTGAAGAACACTGAAGCTTTCTTT; CDR3: CAISDVLKNTEAFF
D: .; V: TRBV18; size: .; J: TRBJ1-2; DNA: TGTGCCAGCTCTCAGCAGGGTACCAACTATGGCTACACCTTC; CDR3: CASSQQGTNYGYTF
D: TRBD2; V: TRBV5-1; size: .; J: TRBJ2-1; DNA: TGCGCCAGCAGCTACACTAGCGGCGTATACAATGAGCAGTTCTTC; CDR3: CASSYTSGVYNEQFF
D: TRBD2; V: TRBV10-3; size: .; J: TRBJ2-6; DNA: TGTGCCATCAGTGAGCGGGGACGGGGGGAAGCTGGGGCCAACGTCCTGACTTTC; CDR3: CAISERGRGEAGANVLTF
D: TRBD1; V: TRBV7-2; size: .; J: TRBJ2-1; DNA: TGTGCCAGCAGCACCGCGACAGGGATTGAGCAGTTCTTC; CDR3: CASSTATGIEQFF
D: .; V: TRBV28; size: .; J: TRBJ2-1; DNA: TGTGCCAGCAGAACCAGGGGCCCCGAGCAGTTCTTC; CDR3: CASRTRGPEQFF
D: .; V: TRBV9; size: .; J: TRBJ2-3; DNA: TGTGCCAGCAGCGTAGGGAGTGGGGATACGCAGTATTTT; CDR3: CASSVGSGDTQYF
D: TRBD2; V: TRBV9; size: .; J: TRBJ2-1; DNA: TGTGCCAGCAGCGTAGCTCGAGCGGGGGGGAATGAGCAGTTCTTC; CDR3: CASSVARAGGNEQFF
D: .; V: TRBV6-5; size: .; J: TRBJ2-1; DNA: TGTGCCAGCAGTTACCAGTACAATGAGCAGTTCTTC; CDR3: CASSYQYNEQFF
D: .; V: TRBV19; size: .; J: TRBJ2-3; DNA: TGTGCCAGTAGTATAGCGGCGGCAGATACGCAGTATTTT; CDR3: CASSIAAADTQYF
D: .; V: TRBV28; size: .; J: TRBJ1-4; DNA: TGTGCCAGCAGTCAGAACAGGGCGACCTTTTTT; CDR3: CASSQNRATFF
D: TRBD1; V: TRBV5-1; size: .; J: TRBJ2-7; DNA: TGCGCCAGCAGCTCCGGGACAGGGGGCATCGAGGAGCAGTACTTC; CDR3: CASSSGTGGIEEQYF
D: TRBD1; V: TRBV6-4; size: .; J: TRBJ1-6; DNA: TGTGCCAGCAGTGAGGGACAGCCAAATTCACCCCTCCACTTT; CDR3: CASSEGQPNSPLHF
D: .; V: TRBV5-1; size: .; J: TRBJ2-1; DNA: TGCGCCAGCAGCTTACAGGGTTCCTACAATGAGCAGTTCTTC; CDR3: CASSLQGSYNEQFF
D: TRBD1; V: TRBV6-5; size: .; J: TRBJ2-7; DNA: TGTGCCAGCAGAAAAAGGGGACAGGACTCCTACGAGCAGTACTTC; CDR3: CASRKRGQDSYEQYF
D: TRBD2; V: TRBV18; size: .; J: TRBJ2-1; DNA: TGTGCCAGCTCACCACGTGTAGCGGGAGACTCCTACAATGAGCAGTTCTTC; CDR3: CASSPRVAGDSYNEQFF
D: .; V: TRBV10-3; size: .; J: TRBJ2-2; DNA: TGTGCCATCAGACGGCGCCAGGGTGACACCGGGGAGCTGTTTTTT; CDR3: CAIRRRQGDTGELFF
D: .; V: TRBV5-1; size: .; J: TRBJ1-3; DNA: TGCGCCAGCAGCTTGACCCAGCTAATCTCTGGAAACACCATATATTTT; CDR3: CASSLTQLISGNTIYF
D: TRBD1; V: TRBV2; size: few; J: TRBJ2-1; DNA: TGTGCCAGCAGATCGGGACAGCCCCGGGAGCAGTTCTTC; CDR3: CASRSGQPREQFF
D: TRBD1; V: TRBV10-3; size: .; J: TRBJ1-2; DNA: TGTGCCAGCAGTTCCCTACGGGACAGCTATGGCTACACCTTC; CDR3: CASSSLRDSYGYTF